The source of this T cell receptor (beta chain) is a study of T cells in Graves' hyperthyroidism and ophthalmopathy (dated by TCRdb to the late 2010s). Background for the entire study: Peripheral blood samples were taken at the time of initial diagnosis, prior to any treatment. To identify TCR V-J signatures that set the groups apart, the researchers used a discovery cohort of about a hundred patients, made up of roughly 40 with Graves' ophthalmopathy and about 59 with stable Graves' hyperthyroidism. Prospective prediction of ophthalmopathy was tested in an independent validation cohort consisting of 18 hyperthyroidism patients and 15 or so patients who later progressed to ophthalmopathy. The approximately 100 discovery patients were divided at random into training and test sets in a 7:3 ratio. Thyroid tissue and blood T-cell repertoires from about six Graves' hyperthyroidism patients were also compared in the study. Following sampling, methimazole starting at 30 mg daily was given to hyperthyroidism patients, and high-dose intravenous methylprednisolone was given to ophthalmopathy patients. The paper reports TCR Vbeta CDR3 sequencing of some 140 peripheral blood samples: over 40 ophthalmopathy, under 85 hyperthyroidism and around 17 progressor patients. The full study reports these points: In validation, the model predicted progression to ophthalmopathy a median of about 6.5 months before onset, with roughly 70% sensitivity and roughly 73% specificity. A 13 V-J signature model separated ophthalmopathy from stable hyperthyroidism, with nearly 90% sensitivity and roughly 84% specificity in cross-validation and 80%/75% in testing. Sample size was not statistically predetermined, and blinding of investigators to group allocation was not performed. Most expanded thyroid clonotypes (frequency above 0.001) were also detected in blood, a finding suggesting that blood repertoires may reflect thyroid immune responses.

Moderately to severely active disease, a Clinical Activity Score of at least 3, a NOSPECS grade of at least 4, and a duration under 3 months were present in ophthalmopathy patients. Exclusion was applied to patients with uncontrolled infections, other autoimmune diseases, pregnancy or lactation. Diagnoses relied on clinical symptoms, serum thyroxine and TRAb, thyroid ultrasound and orbital computed tomography. PBMCs were isolated from more than 8 ml of fresh peripheral blood by Ficoll-Paque density gradient centrifugation. Total RNA was extracted with Trizol reagent, and quality was checked on an Agilent 2100 Bioanalyzer. The TCR beta CDR3 regions were amplified from RNA transcripts. For the first round of RT-PCR on the TCR CDR3, the HTBI primer set was used together with the Qiagen OneStep RT-PCR kit. Libraries were constructed in a second round of multiplex PCR, after which size selection and purification were carried out. Sequencing of the libraries was done on an Illumina HiSeq2000 using paired-end 100 bp reads. The paper's processing steps were these. SOAPnuke was used to process the raw data, removing reads that contained adapters or uncalled bases, had a mean Phred below 15, or lacked an exact match to the constant primer or identifier. High-quality paired reads were merged using COPE v1.2.5, and each unique nucleotide sequence was defined as a clonotype. MiTCR v1.1 was used to align clonotypes to the IMGT TRBV, TRBD and TRBJ reference segments. Only V-J combinations with frequency above 0.0001, covering about 99% of repertoires, were analysed. A TCS score was defined as the ratio of F50 (clonal expansion) to E x V (chaos), with BLOSUM62-based TCRdist applied between CDR3 peptides within each V-J. Welch's t-statistics and random forest reduced 500 to 650 V-J features to 10 to 15, which were used in a naive Bayes classifier (R e1071). TCRdb reran the public reads through fastp at Q25 and MiXCR, keeping productive beta chains. Every CDR3 protein is listed once, alongside the most common genes and DNA of its rows. The V and J calls shown here were made by TCRdb, not taken from the authors' results. For this sample the table gives 600,000 or so distinct CDR3 sequences, of which more than 12% were detected only once. Of the sample, about 12% falls within the top ten clones.

This clonotype appeared many times. It has no known antigen specificity. Base-call qualities are not available, and no considerably larger clone is one nucleotide away. Sequences SGHTA (CDR1) and FQGNSA (CDR2) are obtained from the germline V gene. Cut back by 4 bases and 6 bases, the V and J ends lie 15 bases apart. The CDR3 holds 14 amino acids from the cysteine to the phenylalanine. The only DNA kept is the CDR3, 42 bases in frame from the first base. Sequenced sample: blood. This receptor was obtained from a woman aged 45-59 years with Graves' ophthalmopathy. The V gene is TRBV7-2 and the J gene is TRBJ1-1, with the D gene too uncertain to name. This receptor carries the CDR3 CASSSMTFNPEAFF. The DNA sequence is as follows: TGTGCCAGCAGCTCGATGACATTTAACCCTGAAGCTTTCTTT.